This TCR beta chain is from a study of T cells in Graves' hyperthyroidism and ophthalmopathy. The CDR3 regions of TCR beta were amplified from RNA transcripts. RT-PCR in the first round (using the HTBI primer set) targeted the TCR CDR3. Each CDR3 protein is one row after TCRdb ran MiXCR on the multiplex PCR reads. The sample has hundreds of thousands of distinct CDR3 sequences, 38% seen once; the top ten hold approximately 8.7%. This CDR3 comprises 12 residues. Germline V lookup: CDR1 SNHLY, CDR2 FYNNEI. The ends were cut back, 4 bases at V and 5 bases at J, with 8 bases in the middle. This chain uses TRBV2 with TRBJ2-5, with a weak D call TRBD1 (5 bases). Sequencing was done on a sample of blood. The receptor comes from a young man with Graves' hyperthyroidism. The CDR3 sequence is CASSAGYETQYF. As DNA, the CDR3 is TGTGCCAGCAGTGCAGGGTACGAGACCCAGTACTTC.